This entry lists 25 T cell receptor beta chains sequenced from one sample in a study of cytomegalovirus exposure and HLA in healthy donors. Repertoires were generated with immunoSEQ multiplex PCR, while TCRdb's copy carries only in-frame clones and drops some. The data show under 250,000 clones, about 81% seen once. The sequenced sample was PBMCs. Receptor source: a woman aged 30 to 39 in good health and CMV-seronegative.

CDR3 sequence reads: CASSWEPRTGKPYEQYF. The CDR3 bases are TGTGCCAGCAGTTGGGAGCCTCGGACAGGGAAACCCTACGAGCAGTACTTC. V gene TRBV11-2 combines with J gene TRBJ2-7; 8 nucleotides line up with TRBD1. Germline-derived CDR1 and CDR2 are SGHAT and FQNNGV. The V segment lost 6 bases and the J segment 2 bases; nucleotides outside the gene matches: 15. This CDR3 has 17 amino acids.

The chain has TRBV30 and TRBJ2-7, with a weak D call TRBD1 (6 bases). V was pared by 2 bases and J by 12 bases, with 14 bases between. The CDR3 has 11 residues. Per germline, CDR1 GTSNPN and CDR2 SVGIG (reference sequence). The CDR3 region is CAWSTGPRGYF. The CDR3 DNA reads TGTGCCTGGAGTACCGGGCCCAGGGGGTACTTC.

This chain joins TRBV25-1 and TRBJ2-1; 8 bases match TRBD1. CDR1 and CDR2 from the germline V gene are MGHDK and SYGVNS. V shed 4 bases and J 4 bases; nucleotides not matched to a gene: 6. This CDR3 comprises 15 residues. The CDR3 reads CASSARDRTYNEQFF. CDR3 DNA: TGTGCCAGCAGTGCCCGGGACAGGACATACAATGAGCAGTTCTTC.

J is TRBJ1-1 and V is TRBV9, with D perhaps TRBD1 (5 bases). This CDR3 spans 13 amino acids. CDR1 and CDR2 (germline): SGDLS, YYNGEE. V dropped 6 bases and J dropped 10 bases, with 19 bases sitting between them. The CDR3 nucleotides are TGTGCCAGCACCGAAGGGGAGGCTTCGTCAGCTTTCTTT. Translating gives CASTEGEASSAFF.

The rearrangement uses TRBV9 and TRBJ1-3, with D perhaps TRBD1 (5 bases). Trimming cost V 1 base and J 4 bases, with 15 bases left between them. Germline V lookup: CDR1 SGDLS, CDR2 YYNGEE. This CDR3 is built from 16 residues. The CDR3 loop reads CASSVRGGPPGNTIYF. The CDR3 DNA sequence: TGTGCCAGCAGCGTAAGGGGAGGGCCACCCGGAAACACCATATATTTT.

The genes are TRBV6-5 and TRBJ2-5; possible D gene TRBD2, 5 bases. Deletions cut 6 bases from V and 2 bases from J, with 10 bases between. The germline V gene has CDR1 MNHEY and CDR2 SVGAGI. This CDR3 has 13 residues. CDR3 DNA: TGTGCCAGCAGCGCTCCGGGACAAGAGACCCAGTACTTC. Translated, it gives CASSAPGQETQYF.

This clone is medium-sized (0.01 to 0.1%). V gene TRBV13 combines with J gene TRBJ2-7, with 8 bases matching TRBD2. Germline CDR1 reads PRHDT; CDR2 reads FYEKMQ (reference sequence). With 5 bases clipped from V and 2 bases from J, the junction kept 8 bases outside the gene matches. The CDR3 covers 15 residues. CDR3 DNA sequence: TGTGCCAGCAGCAAAGAGGGCGGGGGGACCTACGAGCAGTACTTC. This encodes CASSKEGGGTYEQYF.

The chain has TRBV5-1 and TRBJ2-7; 7 positions match TRBD2. The CDR3 totals 15 residues. From germline, CDR1 is SGHRS and CDR2 YFSETQ. Trimming cost V 0 bases and J 1 base; bases outside gene matches: 4. CDR3 protein: CASSLVWGGSYEQYF. CDR3 sequence (DNA): TGCGCCAGCAGCTTGGTATGGGGGGGTTCCTACGAGCAGTACTTC.

V gene TRBV6-5 combines with J gene TRBJ1-1; D might be TRBD1 (5 bases). The CDR3 contains 11 residues. Germline lookup yields CDR1 MNHEY and CDR2 SVGAGI. For the CDR3, the DNA is TGTGCAACGCAGGGCGGCACTGAAGCTTTCTTT. It is translated as CATQGGTEAFF.

The gene calls are TRBV6-5 and TRBJ2-2; D perhaps matches TRBD1 (5 bases). Germline CDR1 reads MNHEY; CDR2 reads SVGAGI. The CDR3 consists of 15 residues. V lost 2 bases to trimming and J lost 4 bases, with 11 bases between them. Here the CDR3 reads CASSYGGAGTGELFF. In nucleotides, the CDR3 is TGTGCCAGCAGTTACGGTGGGGCCGGCACCGGGGAGCTGTTTTTT.

The J gene is TRBJ1-5, the V gene TRBV19; weak D call: TRBD1 (6 bases). The V gene's germline CDR1 is LNHDA and CDR2 SQIVND (reference sequence). This CDR3 is built from 14 residues. The germline V and J ends were trimmed by 5 bases and 7 bases, with 15 bases remaining between them. The CDR3 loop is CASSHRGAGQPQHF. CDR3 bases: TGTGCCAGTAGTCACCGGGGGGCAGGACAGCCCCAGCATTTT.

V is TRBV5-6 and J is TRBJ2-2; 7 bases map to TRBD2. The CDR3 is made up of 16 amino acids. V lost 5 bases to trimming and J lost 2 bases; unmatched junction nucleotides: 9. CDR1 is SGHDT and CDR2 is YYEEEE in the germline V gene. CDR3 in amino acids: CASSSLASGNTGELFF. The DNA of the CDR3 is TGTGCCAGCAGTTCCCTAGCTAGCGGAAACACCGGGGAGCTGTTTTTT.

This chain links TRBV30 with TRBJ1-1, with no clear D. The CDR3 totals 14 residues. The germline V gene has CDR1 GTSNPN and CDR2 SVGIG (reference sequence). Trimming shortened V by 4 bases and J by 6 bases, and 18 bases separated the two germline ends. CDR3 amino acids: CAWMGLRGSSEAFF. In DNA, the CDR3 is TGTGCCTGGATGGGGTTGAGAGGGTCTTCTGAAGCTTTCTTT. Filled out from reference TRBV30 and TRBJ1-1, the complete variable domain reads SQTIHQWPATLVQPVGSPLSLECTVEGTSNPNLYWYRQAAGRGLQLLFYSVGIGQISSEVPQNLSASRPQDRQFILSSKKLLLSDSGFYLCAWMGLRGSSEAFFGQGTRLTVV.

This clone was recorded a few times. V usage is TRBV2 and J usage is TRBJ1-2; D may be TRBD1 (5 bases). This CDR3 has 13 amino acids. V was clipped by 5 bases and J by 4 bases, with 11 bases between them. Germline CDR1 reads SNHLY; CDR2 reads FYNNEI. CDR3 nucleotide sequence: TGTGCCAGCAGTACAAGAACAGGCTATGGCTACACCTTC. It encodes CASSTRTGYGYTF.

This chain links TRBV27 with TRBJ2-6; 7 bases line up with TRBD1. J gave up 0 bases and V 3 bases, and 5 bases lay outside the gene matches. Germline loops: CDR1 MNHEY, CDR2 SMNVEV (reference sequence). CDR3 length equals 17 residues. CDR3 region: CASSLGQPSSGANVLTF. For the CDR3, the DNA is TGTGCCAGCAGTTTGGGACAGCCAAGCTCTGGGGCCAACGTCCTGACTTTC.

This chain connects TRBV7-3 to TRBJ2-2; D is perhaps TRBD2 (7 bases). Trimming left V 4 bases short and J 6 bases short, with 21 bases between. Germline-derived CDR1 and CDR2 are SGHTA and FQGTGA. This CDR3 region has 17 residues. CDR3 in DNA: TGTGCCAGCAGCTCTCACGGCGGGGGCCTGGGGGCCGGGGAGCTGTTTTTT. Its translation is CASSSHGGGLGAGELFF.

The chain uses TRBV18 and TRBJ1-2; TRBD1 aligns across 12 bases. V gave up 4 bases and J gave up 4 bases; unmatched junction bases: 13. The germline gives CDR1 KGHSH, CDR2 LQKENI. The CDR3 loop spans 18 amino acids. The CDR3 DNA reads as TGTGCCAGCTCACGATCCGTGGGACAGGGGGCGACTCCCTATGGCTACACCTTC. Translation: CASSRSVGQGATPYGYTF.

V usage is TRBV27 and J usage is TRBJ2-2; TRBD2 aligns across 13 bases. The CDR3 contains 16 residues. The ends lost 5 bases at V and 6 bases at J; junction bases unmatched: 6. CDR1 and CDR2 (germline): MNHEY, SMNVEV (reference sequence). This chain's CDR3 is CASSHWTSGRSGELFF. CDR3 DNA: TGTGCCAGCAGTCATTGGACTAGCGGGAGATCCGGGGAGCTGTTTTTT.

This clone was seen once. The genes are TRBV6-4 and TRBJ1-2, with D possibly being TRBD1 (6 bases). CDR1 is MRHNA, CDR2 SNTAGT, per germline. This CDR3 is built from 12 residues. Trimming pared 11 bases from V and 14 bases from J, leaving 24 bases between. CDR3 in amino acids: CAFSQGPRRGTF. Written as DNA, the CDR3 is TGTGCCTTTTCCCAGGGGCCCAGAAGAGGGACCTTC.

The rearrangement uses TRBV4-2 and TRBJ1-5, with a tentative D call TRBD1 (5 bases). Germline V gives CDR1 LGHNA, CDR2 YNFKEQ. The V end was cut by 1 base, the J end by 4 bases, with 8 bases between. There are 14 residues in the CDR3. The CDR3: CASSQAGSNQPQHF. In DNA form, the CDR3 reads TGTGCCAGCAGCCAAGCAGGGTCGAATCAGCCCCAGCATTTT.

J is TRBJ2-2 and V is TRBV6-5; D is unclear. The CDR3 runs 16 residues. From germline, CDR1 is MNHEY and CDR2 SVGAGI. V was trimmed by 0 bases and J by 0 bases, leaving 8 bases between them. This CDR3 is CASSYSWSSNTGELFF. The CDR3 DNA reads as TGTGCCAGCAGTTACTCGTGGAGCTCGAACACCGGGGAGCTGTTTTTT.

This rearrangement joins TRBV19 to TRBJ1-6, with D perhaps matching TRBD1 (6 bases). The CDR3 is made up of 17 amino acids. V lost 7 bases and J 7 bases, leaving 23 bases between the germline ends. Germline V CDR1 and CDR2: LNHDA, SQIVND (reference sequence). This CDR3 is CASKQGHKGTRNSPLHF. CDR3 bases: TGTGCCAGTAAGCAGGGACATAAAGGTACCCGCAATTCACCCCTCCACTTT.

This chain links TRBV27 with TRBJ2-7, with 9 bases matching TRBD1. After removal of 0 bases from V and 6 bases from J, the junction contained 6 bases not matched to a gene. Germline CDR1 reads MNHEY; CDR2 reads SMNVEV (reference sequence). The CDR3 loop spans 15 amino acids. The CDR3 bases are TGTGCCAGCAGTTTATCTCCGGGACAGGGCCTCGAGCAGTACTTC. This sequence encodes CASSLSPGQGLEQYF.

The chain joins TRBV9 to TRBJ2-7; TRBD1 matches 8 bases. The germline gives CDR1 SGDLS, CDR2 YYNGEE. The CDR3 is 15 residues long. The ends lost 4 bases at V and 1 base at J; junction bases unmatched: 7. The CDR3 is CASSPGTGRSYEQYF. The DNA of the CDR3 is TGTGCCAGCAGCCCGGGGACAGGCCGTTCCTACGAGCAGTACTTC.

V and J are TRBV29-1 and TRBJ1-1; D is unresolved. CDR1 is SQVTM and CDR2 is ANQGSEA in the germline V gene. The CDR3 covers 11 residues. Trimming pared 2 bases from V and 8 bases from J, leaving 9 bases between. The CDR3 reads CSVELLREAFF. The CDR3 bases are TGCAGCGTTGAATTGCTGAGAGAAGCTTTCTTT.